The clone carrying this T cell receptor beta chain has just a few counts. These data belong to a study of blood T cell repertoires in COVID-19. As for the study in general: The samples span acute and convalescent COVID-19 from the United States, Italy and Spain. T cells, B-cell-depleted T cells, or PBMCs provided the cDNA or gDNA that served as material.

The CDR3 sequence is 15 residues long. Germline CDR1 and CDR2: SGHTA and FQGNSA. Trimming took off 0 bases at V and 2 bases at J, with 8 bases between the two ends. Authors' processing steps: Estimated nucleated cell counts came from reference gene primer amplification. Sequencing was performed with immunoSEQ multiplex PCR; in TCRdb, only in-frame clones are kept and a portion is missing. That table supplies the V and J calls and clone size; D and trimming were determined from the DNA. The repertoire holds 150,000 or so clones, with roughly 84% as singletons. The sequence came from a man aged 50-60 years with active or convalescent COVID-19. The gene calls are TRBV7-2 and TRBJ1-3; TRBD1 might be the D (5 bases). The sequencing sample was made of peripheral blood. The CDR3 bases are TGTGCCAGCAGCTTAGCGGCGACAGCTGGAAACACCATATATTTT. Translating it yields CASSLAATAGNTIYF.